This entry is about one T cell receptor beta chain. Its cognate antigen is unknown. The V gene's germline CDR1 is MNHEY and CDR2 SMNVEV (reference sequence). The CDR3 has 15 amino acids. The V gene end was trimmed by 3 bases and the J gene end by 2 bases; junction bases not matched to a gene: 4. The data stem from a study of PD-1 blockade in classical Hodgkin lymphoma. Study conclusions and caveats: Still unresolved is the cause of the repertoire differences, which may be disease activity or prior therapy.

Exposure to brentuximab vedotin varied, and each patient had relapsed following autologous stem cell transplantation. Best responses were complete response, partial response or progressive disease. Assay: immunoSEQ multiplex PCR; the TCRdb copy retains only in-frame clones and omits some. The sample shows about 97,000 clones, 80% to 85% of them seen only once. This chain links TRBV27 with TRBJ2-7, with 10 bases lining up with TRBD1. The sequencing used peripheral blood mononuclear cells (PBMCs), collected at baseline. The TCR originated in a human donor with classical Hodgkin lymphoma. The CDR3, as DNA: TGTGCCAGCAGTTTCCCCGACAGGGGGCCCTACGAGCAGTACTTC. This codes for CASSFPDRGPYEQYF.